Listed below are T cell receptor beta chains from one sample, sequenced in a study of cytomegalovirus exposure and HLA in healthy donors. Clones were read by immunoSEQ multiplex PCR, and TCRdb kept only the in-frame ones, dropping some. The data hold 85,000 to 90,000 clones, with more than 80% observed a single time. The specimen sequenced was PBMCs. Source of these receptors: a young man in good health and CMV-seronegative. Both conserved end residues are part of each CDR3. D genes are given only for firm matches. Only some rows state a clone size, as once, few, many or a class for expanded clones.

v_gene	j_gene	abundance	len	d_gene	CDR3nt	CDR3aa
TRBV29-1	TRBJ2-7	-	15	TRBD1	TGCAGCGTCGACCCTGATGGACAGGGATCAAACGAGCAGTACTTC	CSVDPDGQGSNEQYF
TRBV18	TRBJ2-1	-	16	TRBD2	TGTGCCAGCTCACCCAGACTAGCGGGAGAGGGAAATGAGCAGTTCTTC	CASSPRLAGEGNEQFF
TRBV29-1	TRBJ2-7	-	13	TRBD1	TGCAGCGTTGAGCGGACAGGTAACTACGAGCAGTACTTC	CSVERTGNYEQYF
TRBV25-1	TRBJ1-4	-	13	-	TGTGCCACCAACACCGCAACTAATGAAAAACTGTTTTTT	CATNTATNEKLFF
TRBV19	TRBJ2-7	-	13	TRBD1	TGTGCCACAGGGGGCCCCCCAAACTACGAGCAGTACTTC	CATGGPPNYEQYF
TRBV27	TRBJ2-2	-	12	-	TGTGCCAGTAAAAAGAACACCGGGGAGCTGTTTTTT	CASKKNTGELFF
TRBV6-1	TRBJ2-7	-	19	TRBD2	TGTGCCAGCAGTGACGATAGTAGCGGGAGGTTTTGGACACAATACGAGCAGTACTTC	CASSDDSSGRFWTQYEQYF
TRBV6-5	TRBJ2-7	-	13	TRBD1	TGTGCCAGCAGTTATGACAGGGGGGACGAGCAGTACTTC	CASSYDRGDEQYF
TRBV4-2	TRBJ2-5	-	19	TRBD2	TGTGCCAGCAGCCAAGACCCCGTCGGCGCGGGAGGACGTCAAGAGACCCAGTACTTC	CASSQDPVGAGGRQETQYF
TRBV21-1	TRBJ2-7	-	18	-	TGTGCCAGCAGCCCCCGCTCAAAGACAGGGAAGAGCTCCTACGAGCAGTACTTC	CASSPRSKTGKSSYEQYF
TRBV5-1	TRBJ1-1	once	13	-	TGCGCCAGCAGCTTGGACCGGGGAGCTGAAGCTTTCTTT	CASSLDRGAEAFF
TRBV10-3	TRBJ2-5	-	13	TRBD2	TGTGCCATCAGTGTTGCGGGGGACGAGACCCAGTACTTC	CAISVAGDETQYF
TRBV18	TRBJ2-7	-	17	TRBD1	TGTGCCAGCTCACCTAAAACCGGGACAGGATCAACCTACGAGCAGTACTTC	CASSPKTGTGSTYEQYF
TRBV4-2	TRBJ2-7	-	18	TRBD2	TGTGCCAGCAGCCAAGATCTGGCGCTAGCGGGAGGGCGCTACGAGCAGTACTTC	CASSQDLALAGGRYEQYF
TRBV27	TRBJ2-1	-	16	TRBD2	TGTGCCAGCAGTCCAGCTAGCGGAGACGTCTACAATGAGCAGTTCTTC	CASSPASGDVYNEQFF
TRBV9	TRBJ1-1	-	13	-	TGTGCCAGCAGCTACGGGGGGGGGACTGAAGCTTTCTTT	CASSYGGGTEAFF
TRBV28	TRBJ2-7	-	13	TRBD1	TGTGCCAGCAGGGTGACAGGGCTAGGCGAGCAGTACTTC	CASRVTGLGEQYF